The 12 T cell receptor beta chains in this list originate from one sample, sequenced in a study of T cell clusters in autoimmune cytopenias. TRB amplification used around 0.25 ug of peripheral blood genomic DNA. TRB was amplified by touch-down multiplex PCR, primer pools A and B combined. TCRdb reprocessed the multiplex PCR reads and reports one entry per CDR3 protein, with no DNA. This sample's clone table lists some 8,100 distinct CDR3 sequences. The specimen sequenced was peripheral blood. The receptors stem from a human donor with an autoimmune cytopenia or autoimmune hepatitis (not recorded which).

The genes are TRBV5-4 and TRBJ1-2; TCRdb gives TRBD1 as the D gene, but with no DNA this cannot be confirmed. Germline loops: CDR1 SGHNT, CDR2 YYREEE (reference sequence). The CDR3 consists of 15 residues. This CDR3 reads CASSSLWTGNYGYTF.

By frequency, this clonotype is large. The rearrangement uses TRBV29-1 and TRBJ2-1. Germline V gene lookup returns CDR1 SQVTM and CDR2 ANQGSEA. This CDR3 has 15 residues. The CDR3 loop reads CSVEVWDSSYNEQFF.

The genes are TRBV5-6 and TRBJ1-2. Per the germline V gene, CDR1 is SGHDT and CDR2 is YYEEEE. The CDR3 contains 15 residues. This chain's CDR3 is CASSDLEGIDYGYTF.

Considering frequency, this clonotype is medium-sized. This chain links TRBV30 with TRBJ1-4. Germline loops: CDR1 GTSNPN, CDR2 SVGIG (reference sequence). This CDR3 spans 13 amino acids. The CDR3 here is CAWSRDSNEKLFF.

CDR3 in amino acids: CSARGSGTGVVGNQPQHF. The chain carries TRBV20-1 and TRBJ1-5; TCRdb reports TRBD1, a call that lacks DNA to check it against. The CDR3 consists of 18 residues. CDR1 is DFQATT, CDR2 SNEGSKA, per germline (reference sequence).

In terms of frequency, this clonotype is medium-sized. The chain links TRBV29-1 to TRBJ2-1; the D call of TRBD1 rests on TCRdb alone, since no DNA is present to check it. This CDR3 comprises 11 residues. Germline-derived CDR1 and CDR2 are SQVTM and ANQGSEA. CDR3 in amino acids: CSVPRENEQFF.

The gene calls are TRBV10-3 and TRBJ2-3; the TCRdb D gene call, TRBD2, has no DNA to confirm it. Germline CDR1 reads ENHRY; CDR2 reads SYGVKD. There are 14 residues in the CDR3. This CDR3 is CAISGSGSTDTQYF.

This clonotype is identified as medium-sized (0.01 to 0.1%) from frequency. The chain joins TRBV7-6 to TRBJ2-1; without DNA, the TCRdb call of TRBD2 cannot be checked. The CDR3 totals 17 residues. The germline V gene encodes CDR1 SGHVS and CDR2 FNYEAQ. CDR3 amino acids: CASSMRTSGGLYNEQFF.

This clonotype counts as medium-sized by frequency. This chain uses TRBV7-6 with TRBJ2-5; the D call from TCRdb, TRBD1, cannot be confirmed without DNA. CDR3 length: 15 residues. Germline V lookup: CDR1 SGHVS, CDR2 FNYEAQ. CDR3 protein: CASSLTEDRVETQYF.

This sequence joins TRBV11-2 and TRBJ1-2; TCRdb selects TRBD1, and the lack of DNA leaves this call unchecked. Germline lookup yields CDR1 SGHAT and CDR2 FQNNGV. The CDR3 covers 14 residues. The CDR3 loop is CASSLSARGYGYTF.

The genes are TRBV19 and TRBJ2-1; without DNA, the TCRdb call of TRBD1 cannot be checked. CDR3 length equals 15 residues. Per germline, CDR1 LNHDA and CDR2 SQIVND (reference sequence). The CDR3 spells CASSISRGPYNEQFF.

The chain has TRBV9 and TRBJ1-2; TCRdb's assignment of TRBD1 cannot be checked, as there is no DNA. Germline CDR1 is SGDLS and CDR2 is YYNGEE. This CDR3 spans 14 amino acids. The CDR3: CASSGYTGNYGYTF.